This T cell receptor (beta chain) came from a study of T cell repertoires in cytomegalovirus infection. Study-level information: CMV infection together with matching HLA type was indicated by public TCR beta signatures. Study observations and caveats: Using cumulative public TCR beta family frequency, the authors identified those who carried CMV together with the relevant HLA. Dominating the ex vivo response were TCR beta clonotypes that were CMV-specific and HLA-C-restricted.

TCRdb itself ran the reads through MiXCR, one entry per CDR3 protein. The sample holds roughly 81,000 distinct CDR3 sequences, 3.7% seen once. In this sample, this clonotype turned up many times. Its target is unknown. The clonotype comes from a human donor in good health (CMV status not recorded). Some clones in this sample may be carry-over from other donors' samples. Material: PBMCs.

CDR3 sequence (DNA): TGTGCCAGCAGAGGGACCCAACGTCGCGAGCAGTACTTC. As protein: CASRGTQRREQYF. This rearrangement joins TRBV6-6 to TRBJ2-7, with D perhaps given as TRBD1 or TRBD2 (5 bases each). V lost 6 bases, J lost 6 bases, and 15 bases lay in between. The CDR3 totals 13 residues. Germline V gene lookup returns CDR1 MNHNY and CDR2 SVGAGI (reference sequence).